This T cell receptor beta chain appears in the sequencing data of a study of control samples from healthy donors and cancer patients. TCRdb's copy holds only in-frame clones and misses some; the assay was immunoSEQ multiplex PCR. Altogether about 44,000 clones are present, more than 70% being singletons, with the ten largest covering about 9.4%. Germline lookup yields CDR1 MDHEN and CDR2 SYDVKM. V dropped 6 bases and J dropped 7 bases, with 7 bases sitting between them. The CDR3 is 11 residues long. The clonotype comes from a woman aged 55-69 years with lung cancer. Sample: PBMCs. The chain has TRBV28 and TRBJ2-1; D gene uncertain. CDR3 sequence (DNA): TGTGCCAGCAGCCGTTGGAATGAGCAGTTCTTC. Its protein product is CASSRWNEQFF.